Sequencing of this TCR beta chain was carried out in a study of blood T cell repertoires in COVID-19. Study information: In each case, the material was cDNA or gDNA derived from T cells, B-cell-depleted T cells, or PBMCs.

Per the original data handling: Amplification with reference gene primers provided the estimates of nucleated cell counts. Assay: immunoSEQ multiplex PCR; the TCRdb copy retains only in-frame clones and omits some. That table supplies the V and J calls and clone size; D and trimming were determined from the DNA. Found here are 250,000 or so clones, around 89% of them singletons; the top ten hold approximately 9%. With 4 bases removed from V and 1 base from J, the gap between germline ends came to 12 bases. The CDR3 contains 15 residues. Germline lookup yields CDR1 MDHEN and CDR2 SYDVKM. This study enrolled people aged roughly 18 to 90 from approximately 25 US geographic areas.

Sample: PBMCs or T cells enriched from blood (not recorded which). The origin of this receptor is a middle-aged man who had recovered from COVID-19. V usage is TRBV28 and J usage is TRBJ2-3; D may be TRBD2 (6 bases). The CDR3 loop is CASSSRRGRTDTQYF. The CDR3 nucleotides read TGTGCCAGCAGTTCTCGGAGGGGACGCACAGATACGCAGTATTTT. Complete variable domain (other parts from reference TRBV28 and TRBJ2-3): DVKVTQSSRYLVKRTGEKVFLECVQDMDHENMFWYRQDPGLGLRLIYFSYDVKMKEKGDIPEGYSVSREKKERFSLILESASTNQTSMYLCASSSRRGRTDTQYFGPGTRLTVL.